The clone carrying this TCR beta chain was picked up a small number of times. As yet, its antigen is unknown. Deletions cut 2 bases from V and 1 base from J, with 5 bases between. CDR3 length: 13 amino acids. Germline CDR1 and CDR2: SGHVS and FQNEAQ. This entry belongs to a study of T cells in narcolepsy. Study-wide findings and caveats: Autoreactive clonotypes reportedly recurred in blood of same and different patients, not controls.

TCRdb keeps only in-frame clones here, not all; method: immunoSEQ multiplex PCR. This table has under 35,000 clones, 75% to 90% appearing once. This receptor was obtained from a human donor in good health. The specimen was memory (CD45RA-) CD4+ T cells from blood. J is TRBJ2-5 and V is TRBV7-8, with D unclear. In nucleotides, the CDR3 is TGTGCCAGCAGCTTAAGGCTCCAAGAGACCCAGTACTTC. Translation gives CASSLRLQETQYF.